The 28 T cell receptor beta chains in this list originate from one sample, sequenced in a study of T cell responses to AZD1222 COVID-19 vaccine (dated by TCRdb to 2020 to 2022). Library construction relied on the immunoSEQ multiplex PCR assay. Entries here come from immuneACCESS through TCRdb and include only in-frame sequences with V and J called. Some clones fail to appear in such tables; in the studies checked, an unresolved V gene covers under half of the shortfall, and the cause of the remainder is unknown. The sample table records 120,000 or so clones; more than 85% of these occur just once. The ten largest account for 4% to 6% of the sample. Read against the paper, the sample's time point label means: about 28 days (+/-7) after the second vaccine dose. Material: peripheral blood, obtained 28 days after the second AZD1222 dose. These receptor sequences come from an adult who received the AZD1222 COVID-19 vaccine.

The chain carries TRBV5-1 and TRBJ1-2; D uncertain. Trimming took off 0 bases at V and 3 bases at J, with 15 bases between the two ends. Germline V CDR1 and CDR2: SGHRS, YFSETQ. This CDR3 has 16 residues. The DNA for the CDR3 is TGCGCCAGCAGCTTGGAAGGGTTGGCTAGCGACTATGGCTACACCTTC. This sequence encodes CASSLEGLASDYGYTF.

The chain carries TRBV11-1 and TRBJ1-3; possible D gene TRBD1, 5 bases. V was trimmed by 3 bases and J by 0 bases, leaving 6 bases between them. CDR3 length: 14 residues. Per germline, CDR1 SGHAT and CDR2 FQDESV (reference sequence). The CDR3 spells CASSFDSSGNTIYF. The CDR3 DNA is TGTGCCAGCAGCTTCGACAGCTCTGGAAACACCATATATTTT.

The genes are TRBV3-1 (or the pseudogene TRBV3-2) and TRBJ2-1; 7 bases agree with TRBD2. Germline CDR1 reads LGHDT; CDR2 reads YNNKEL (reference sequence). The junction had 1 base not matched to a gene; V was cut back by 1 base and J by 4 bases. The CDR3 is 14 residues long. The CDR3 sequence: CASSQGGGYNEQFF. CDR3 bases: TGTGCCAGCAGCCAAGGGGGGGGGTACAATGAGCAGTTCTTC.

In DNA form, the CDR3 reads TGTGCCAGCAGCCTTAGCGGGAGGGCTGAAGCTTTCTTT. Its translation is CASSLSGRAEAFF. The rearrangement joins TRBV11-2 to TRBJ1-1; no firm D call. Looked up from germline, CDR1 is SGHAT and CDR2 is FQNNGV. V was cut by 5 bases and J by 6 bases, with 13 bases left in between. This CDR3 is built from 13 residues.

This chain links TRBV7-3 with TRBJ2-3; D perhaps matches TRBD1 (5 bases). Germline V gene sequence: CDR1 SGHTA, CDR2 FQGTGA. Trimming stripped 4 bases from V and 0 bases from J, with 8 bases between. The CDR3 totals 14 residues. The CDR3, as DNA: TGTGCCAGCAGCTCACAGGTCAGCACAGATACGCAGTATTTT. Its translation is CASSSQVSTDTQYF.

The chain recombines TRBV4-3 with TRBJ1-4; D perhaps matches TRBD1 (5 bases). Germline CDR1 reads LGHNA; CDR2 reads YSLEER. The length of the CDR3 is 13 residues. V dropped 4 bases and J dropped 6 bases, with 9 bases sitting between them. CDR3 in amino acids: CASSPGGDEKLFF. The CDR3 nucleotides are TGCGCCAGCAGCCCGGGGGGTGATGAAAAACTGTTTTTT.

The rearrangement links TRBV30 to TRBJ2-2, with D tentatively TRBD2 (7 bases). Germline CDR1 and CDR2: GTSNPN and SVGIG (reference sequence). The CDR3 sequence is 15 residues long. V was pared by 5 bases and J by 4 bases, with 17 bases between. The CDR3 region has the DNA TGTGCCTGGCGGGGGGCTGGATGGGGCACCGGGGAGCTGTTTTTT. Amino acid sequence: CAWRGAGWGTGELFF. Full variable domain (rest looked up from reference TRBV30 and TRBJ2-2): SQTIHQWPATLVQPVGSPLSLECTVEGTSNPNLYWYRQAAGRGLQLLFYSVGIGQISSEVPQNLSASRPQDRQFILSSKKLLLSDSGFYLCAWRGAGWGTGELFFGEGSRLTVL.

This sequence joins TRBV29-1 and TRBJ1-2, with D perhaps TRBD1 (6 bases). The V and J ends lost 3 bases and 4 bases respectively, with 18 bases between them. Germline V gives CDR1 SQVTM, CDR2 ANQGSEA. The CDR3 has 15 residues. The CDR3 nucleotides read TGCAGCGTTGATTGGGGGGCAGGGGTAGGCTATGGCTACACCTTC. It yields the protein CSVDWGAGVGYGYTF.

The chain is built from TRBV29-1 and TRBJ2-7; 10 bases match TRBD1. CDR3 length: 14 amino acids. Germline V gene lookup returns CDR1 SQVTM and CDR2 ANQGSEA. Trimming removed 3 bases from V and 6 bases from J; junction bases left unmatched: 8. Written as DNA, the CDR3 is TGCAGCGTTGAGGTTCCGGGACAGGGGCGCGAGCAGTACTTC. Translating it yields CSVEVPGQGREQYF.

The CDR3, as DNA: TGTGCCAGTAGTGCGAAACCGGGACGCACTTACAATGAGCAGTTCTTC. Protein sequence: CASSAKPGRTYNEQFF. The chain has TRBV19 and TRBJ2-1; D possibly matches TRBD1 or TRBD2 (5 bases each). CDR1 is LNHDA and CDR2 is SQIVND in the germline V gene (reference sequence). The CDR3 spans 16 residues. Trimming took 5 bases from V and 4 from J, leaving 18 bases between them.

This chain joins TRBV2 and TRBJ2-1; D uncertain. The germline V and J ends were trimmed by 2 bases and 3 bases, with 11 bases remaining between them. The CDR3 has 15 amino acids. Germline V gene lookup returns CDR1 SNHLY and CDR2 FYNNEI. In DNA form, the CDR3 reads TGTGCCAGCAGTGAATTAGGAGTAGACTACAATGAGCAGTTCTTC. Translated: CASSELGVDYNEQFF.

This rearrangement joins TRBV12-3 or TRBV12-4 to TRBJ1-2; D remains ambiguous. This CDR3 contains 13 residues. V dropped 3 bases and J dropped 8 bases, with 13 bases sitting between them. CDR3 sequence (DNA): TGTGCCAGCAGTTTCGGACGGTTGGGAGGCTACACCTTC. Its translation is CASSFGRLGGYTF.

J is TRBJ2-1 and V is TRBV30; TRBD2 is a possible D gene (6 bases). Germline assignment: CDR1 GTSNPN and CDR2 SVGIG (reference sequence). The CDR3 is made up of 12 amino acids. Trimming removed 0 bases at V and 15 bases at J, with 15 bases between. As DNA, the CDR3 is TGTGCCTGGAGTGTACGGAGGGATAGGGCGTTCTTC. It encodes CAWSVRRDRAFF.

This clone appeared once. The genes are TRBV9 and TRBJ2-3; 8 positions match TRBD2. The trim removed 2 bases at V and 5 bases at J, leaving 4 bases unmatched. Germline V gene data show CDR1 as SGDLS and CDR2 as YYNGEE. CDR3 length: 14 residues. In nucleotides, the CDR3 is TGTGCCAGCAGCGTCGAGGCGGGGGGAGATACGCAGTATTTT. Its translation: CASSVEAGGDTQYF.

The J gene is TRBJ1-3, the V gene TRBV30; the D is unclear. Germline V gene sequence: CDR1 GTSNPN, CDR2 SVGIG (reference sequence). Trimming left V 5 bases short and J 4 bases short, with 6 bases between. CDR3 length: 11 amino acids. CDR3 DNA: TGTGCCTGGGATCGGGGAAACACCATATATTTT. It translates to CAWDRGNTIYF. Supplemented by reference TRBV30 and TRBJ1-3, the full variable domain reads SQTIHQWPATLVQPVGSPLSLECTVEGTSNPNLYWYRQAAGRGLQLLFYSVGIGQISSEVPQNLSASRPQDRQFILSSKKLLLSDSGFYLCAWDRGNTIYFGEGSWLTVV.

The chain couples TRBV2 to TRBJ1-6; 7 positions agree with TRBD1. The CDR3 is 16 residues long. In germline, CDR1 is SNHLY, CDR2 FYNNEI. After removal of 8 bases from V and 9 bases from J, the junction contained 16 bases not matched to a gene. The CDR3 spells CASQTGSGPQGSPLHF. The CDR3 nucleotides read TGTGCCAGCCAGACAGGGTCGGGACCACAGGGTTCACCCCTCCACTTT.

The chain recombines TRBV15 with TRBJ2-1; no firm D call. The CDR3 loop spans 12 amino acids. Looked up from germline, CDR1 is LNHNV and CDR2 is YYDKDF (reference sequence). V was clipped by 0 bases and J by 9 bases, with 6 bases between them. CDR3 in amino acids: CATSRETGEQFF. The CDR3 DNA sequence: TGTGCCACCAGCAGAGAGACGGGTGAGCAGTTCTTC.

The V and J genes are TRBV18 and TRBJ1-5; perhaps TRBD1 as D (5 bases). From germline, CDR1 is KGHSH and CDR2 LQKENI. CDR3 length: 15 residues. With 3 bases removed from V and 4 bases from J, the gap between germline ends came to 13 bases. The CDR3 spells CASSPQEGHNQPQHF. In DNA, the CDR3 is TGTGCCAGCTCACCCCAAGAGGGGCATAATCAGCCCCAGCATTTT.

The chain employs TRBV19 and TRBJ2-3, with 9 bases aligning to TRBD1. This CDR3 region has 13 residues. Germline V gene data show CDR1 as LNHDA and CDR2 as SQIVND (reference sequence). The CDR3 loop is CVWDRARADTQYF. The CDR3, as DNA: TGTGTTTGGGACAGGGCTCGGGCAGATACGCAGTATTTT.

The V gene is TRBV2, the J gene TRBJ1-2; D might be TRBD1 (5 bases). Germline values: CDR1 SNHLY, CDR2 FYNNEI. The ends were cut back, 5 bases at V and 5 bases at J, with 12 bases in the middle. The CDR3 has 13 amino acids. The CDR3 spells CASSPDRIYGYTF. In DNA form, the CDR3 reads TGTGCCAGCAGTCCAGACAGAATTTATGGCTACACCTTC.

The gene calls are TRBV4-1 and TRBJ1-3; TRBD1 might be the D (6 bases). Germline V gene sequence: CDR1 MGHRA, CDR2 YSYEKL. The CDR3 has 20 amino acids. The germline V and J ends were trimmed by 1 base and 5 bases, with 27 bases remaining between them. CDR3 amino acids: CASSQVIRGGTTLWRNTIYF. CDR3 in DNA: TGCGCCAGCAGCCAAGTAATTCGGGGCGGGACAACCCTCTGGAGAAACACCATATATTTT.

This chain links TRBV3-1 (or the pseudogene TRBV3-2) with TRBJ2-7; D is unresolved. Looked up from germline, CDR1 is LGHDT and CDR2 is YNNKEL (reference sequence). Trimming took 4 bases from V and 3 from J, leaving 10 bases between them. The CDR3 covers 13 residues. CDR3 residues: CASSPGPFYEQYF. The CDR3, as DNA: TGTGCCAGCAGCCCCGGCCCTTTCTACGAGCAGTACTTC.

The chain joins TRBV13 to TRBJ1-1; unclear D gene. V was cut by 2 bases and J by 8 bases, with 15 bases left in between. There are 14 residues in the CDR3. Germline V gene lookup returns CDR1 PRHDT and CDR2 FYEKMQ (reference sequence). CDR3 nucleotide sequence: TGTGCCAGCAGCTTAAAAGGGATCAACGCGGAAGCTTTCTTT. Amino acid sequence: CASSLKGINAEAFF.

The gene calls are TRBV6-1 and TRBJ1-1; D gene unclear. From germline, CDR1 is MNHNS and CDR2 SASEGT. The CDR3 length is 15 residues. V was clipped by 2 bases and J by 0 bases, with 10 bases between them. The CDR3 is CASSELGHMNTEAFF. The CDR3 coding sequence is TGTGCCAGCAGTGAACTGGGCCACATGAACACTGAAGCTTTCTTT.

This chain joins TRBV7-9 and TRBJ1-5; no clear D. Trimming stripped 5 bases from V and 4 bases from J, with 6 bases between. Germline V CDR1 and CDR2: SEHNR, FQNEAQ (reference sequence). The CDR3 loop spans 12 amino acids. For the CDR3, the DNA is TGTGCCAGCAGCCTGCAAAATCAGCCCCAGCATTTT. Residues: CASSLQNQPQHF. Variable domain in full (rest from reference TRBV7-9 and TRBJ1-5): DTGVSQNPRHKITKRGQNVTFRCDPISEHNRLYWYRQTLGQGPEFLTYFQNEAQLEKSRLLSDRFSAERPKGSFSTLEIQRTEQGDSAMYLCASSLQNQPQHFGDGTRLSIL.

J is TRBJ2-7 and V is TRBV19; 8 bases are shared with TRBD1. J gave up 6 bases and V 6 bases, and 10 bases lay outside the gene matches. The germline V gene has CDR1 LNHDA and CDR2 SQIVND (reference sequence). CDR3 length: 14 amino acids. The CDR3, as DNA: TGTGCCAGTAGCCTACAGACAGGGGTAGGCGAGCAGTACTTC. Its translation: CASSLQTGVGEQYF.

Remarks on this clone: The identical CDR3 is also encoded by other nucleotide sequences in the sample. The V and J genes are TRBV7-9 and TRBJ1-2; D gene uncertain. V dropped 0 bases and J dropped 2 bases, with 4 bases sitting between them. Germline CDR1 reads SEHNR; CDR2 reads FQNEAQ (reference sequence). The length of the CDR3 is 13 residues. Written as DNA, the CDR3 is TGTGCCAGCAGCTTAGCGTCGAACTATGGCTACACCTTC. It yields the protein CASSLASNYGYTF.

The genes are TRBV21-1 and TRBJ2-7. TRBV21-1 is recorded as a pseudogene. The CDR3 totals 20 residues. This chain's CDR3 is CASSPNPGRSPKEGKYEQYF. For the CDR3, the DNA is TGTGCCAGCAGTCCGAACCCAGGGAGATCGCCTAAAGAAGGTAAATACGAGCAGTACTTC.